One and the same sample provided the 4 T cell receptor beta chains below, sequenced in a study of T cell repertoires in cytomegalovirus infection. TCRdb independently ran MiXCR on the reads; one entry per CDR3 protein. In the table there are more than 200,000 distinct CDR3 sequences, approximately 8.3% of which are singletons. Source material: PBMCs. The source of these receptors is a human donor in good health (CMV status not recorded). Some clones in this sample may be carry-over from other donors' samples.

This clonotype was observed many times. The V and J genes are TRBV7-9 and TRBJ2-5; TRBD1 matches 7 bases. The germline CDR1 and CDR2 sequences are SEHNR and FQNEAQ (reference sequence). The CDR3 runs to 16 residues. With 4 bases clipped from V and 3 bases from J, the junction kept 11 bases outside the gene matches. Here the CDR3 reads CASSYTGTVEEETQYF. Written as DNA, the CDR3 is TGTGCCAGCAGCTACACCGGGACAGTCGAAGAAGAGACCCAGTACTTC.

Many counts were recorded for this clonotype. This sequence joins TRBV6-1 and TRBJ2-5, with D possibly TRBD2 on 5 matching bases. The V gene's germline CDR1 is MNHNS and CDR2 SASEGT. Deletions cut 1 base from V and 2 bases from J, with 14 bases between. This CDR3 is 16 amino acids long. CDR3 nucleotide sequence: TGTGCCAGCAGTGAAGAGGTCGGCCGGGGACAAGAGACCCAGTACTTC. As protein: CASSEEVGRGQETQYF.

V gene TRBV11-2 combines with J gene TRBJ2-7, with a tentative D call TRBD2 (5 bases). This CDR3 has 12 amino acids. Trimming removed 2 bases at V and 5 bases at J, with 7 bases between. CDR1 is SGHAT and CDR2 is FQNNGV in the germline V gene. The CDR3 DNA is TGTGCCAGCAGCTTACTAGCAGACGAGCAGTACTTC. It yields the protein CASSLLADEQYF.

This clonotype was seen a handful of times. V and J are TRBV18 and TRBJ2-4, with 7 bases fitting TRBD1. The CDR3 is 16 amino acids. Germline V lookup: CDR1 KGHSH, CDR2 LQKENI. V lost 6 bases to trimming and J lost 0 bases; unmatched junction nucleotides: 8. The CDR3 DNA reads TGTGCCAGCTCCGTCCAGGGACAGCTAGCCAAAAACATTCAGTACTTC. Its translation is CASSVQGQLAKNIQYF.